These T cell receptor beta chains were read from a single sample in a study of regulatory T cells in long-lasting Graves disease. TCRdb fed the multiplex PCR reads into MiXCR, producing one record per CDR3 protein. The table has approximately 230,000 distinct CDR3 sequences, 15% to 20% seen once. The sample consisted of peripheral blood mononuclear cells (PBMCs), taken at new diagnosis, from a patient treated with antithyroid drugs. The source of these receptors is a female donor with Graves disease. Each CDR3 is given with its conserved first and last residue. The D gene is left open where the match is weak. The size entry is marked missing in some rows and otherwise reads once, few, many or a size class.

D gene,clone size,V gene,J gene,CDR3 protein,CDR3 DNA
-,many,TRBV12-3/TRBV12-4,TRBJ2-1,CASRDGLEQFF,TGTGCCAGCAGAGATGGGTTAGAGCAGTTCTTC
-,-,TRBV24-1,TRBJ2-2,CATLDSRSNTGELFF,TGTGCCACCCTGGACAGCCGGTCGAACACCGGGGAGCTGTTTTTT
TRBD2,many,TRBV7-8,TRBJ2-3,CASSTSLAGGTDTQYF,TGTGCCAGCAGCACAAGCCTAGCGGGAGGCACAGATACGCAGTATTTT
-,-,TRBV11-3,TRBJ2-1,CASSLGRAVDEQFF,TGTGCCAGCAGCCTCGGACGAGCGGTGGATGAGCAGTTCTTC
TRBD1,few,TRBV20-1,TRBJ2-1,CSANRGAPYNEQFF,TGCAGTGCTAACAGGGGGGCCCCCTACAATGAGCAGTTCTTC
TRBD1,few,TRBV6-1,TRBJ1-2,CASSEVDREGYTF,TGTGCCAGCAGTGAAGTAGACAGGGAAGGCTACACCTTC
TRBD2,many,TRBV24-1,TRBJ2-5,CATSRSGSGTQYF,TGTGCCACCAGCAGGAGCGGGAGTGGGACCCAGTACTTC
TRBD2,many,TRBV27,TRBJ2-7,CASSFGAGSIYEQYF,TGTGCCAGCAGTTTTGGAGCGGGGTCAATCTACGAGCAGTACTTC
-,many,TRBV10-3,TRBJ2-5,CAISESVAAQETQYF,TGTGCCATCAGTGAGTCGGTGGCAGCCCAAGAGACCCAGTACTTC
-,many,TRBV19,TRBJ2-7,CASSMTLGPLALYEQYF,TGTGCCAGTAGTATGACGCTCGGGCCGCTAGCTCTCTACGAGCAGTACTTC
TRBD2,many,TRBV6-1,TRBJ2-5,CASSRNGLAGGGAETQYF,TGTGCCAGCAGTCGCAATGGACTAGCGGGAGGAGGGGCAGAGACCCAGTACTTC
-,many,TRBV20-1,TRBJ2-3,CSVLQGGANTDTQYF,TGCAGTGTTCTACAGGGGGGGGCTAACACAGATACGCAGTATTTT
TRBD1,many,TRBV7-2,TRBJ1-3,CASSSQGDAGNTIYF,TGTGCCAGCAGCTCTCAGGGGGATGCTGGAAACACCATATATTTT
-,many,TRBV7-2,TRBJ2-1,CASSPLSLSAVF,TGTGCCAGCAGCCCGCTCTCACTCTCAGCTGTCTTC
TRBD2,many,TRBV20-1,TRBJ2-1,CSARGLAGQLNNEQFF,TGCAGTGCTAGAGGGCTAGCGGGCCAGTTGAACAATGAGCAGTTCTTC
-,many,TRBV24-1,TRBJ2-3,CATSGLPPGTTLSTDTQYF,TGTGCCACCAGTGGTCTTCCCCCGGGAACCACTTTAAGCACAGATACGCAGTATTTT
-,many,TRBV9,TRBJ2-3,CASSVTGRRSTDTQYF,TGTGCCAGCAGCGTGACGGGGCGGAGAAGCACAGATACGCAGTATTTT
-,-,TRBV19,TRBJ2-1,CASSMTVNSYNEQFF,TGTGCCAGTAGTATGACAGTCAACTCCTACAATGAGCAGTTCTTC
-,few,TRBV10-1,TRBJ1-1,CASSESAGRKTFF,TGCGCCAGCAGTGAGTCCGCAGGGCGGAAGACTTTCTTT
-,-,TRBV6-1,TRBJ2-3,CDSIPPGGGLEDTQYF,TGTGACAGCATCCCTCCAGGGGGGGGCTTGGAAGATACGCAGTATTTT
-,many,TRBV6-5,TRBJ1-1,CASSSTGTMNTEAFF,TGTGCCAGCAGTTCGACCGGGACAATGAACACTGAAGCTTTCTTT
-,-,TRBV6-5,TRBJ1-3,CASSYVGAGGYF,TGTGCCAGCAGTTACGTCGGCGCCGGTGGATATTTT
TRBD2,many,TRBV29-1,TRBJ2-1,CSVERVAGVSYNEQFF,TGCAGCGTTGAACGGGTAGCGGGAGTCTCCTACAATGAGCAGTTCTTC
-,-,TRBV15,TRBJ2-2,CATSRVLDLRDTGELFF,TGTGCCACCAGCAGAGTCTTGGACTTGAGGGACACCGGGGAGCTGTTTTTT
TRBD2,-,TRBV7-9,TRBJ2-5,CASSTGTSGSAETQYF,TGTGCCAGCAGCACGGGGACTAGCGGGAGCGCAGAGACCCAGTACTTC
-,few,TRBV4-1,TRBJ2-7,CASSQESSGDYEQYF,TGCGCCAGCAGCCAAGAATCGTCGGGGGACTACGAGCAGTACTTC
-,many,TRBV27,TRBJ2-7,CASSLRSPPYEQYF,TGTGCCAGCAGTTTACGCAGTCCCCCCTACGAGCAGTACTTC
TRBD1,many,TRBV5-5,TRBJ1-1,CASSSTGTVIDTEAFF,TGTGCCAGCAGCTCGACCGGGACAGTCATCGACACTGAAGCTTTCTTT
-,many,TRBV7-9,TRBJ2-1,CASSFQGYHTNEQFF,TGTGCCAGCAGCTTTCAGGGTTACCACACGAATGAGCAGTTCTTC
TRBD2,many,TRBV24-1,TRBJ2-3,CATSDFTSGATDTQYF,TGTGCCACCAGTGATTTCACTAGCGGGGCGACAGATACGCAGTATTTT
TRBD1,many,TRBV27,TRBJ2-7,CASSYRGRGEQYF,TGTGCCAGCAGTTACAGGGGGCGCGGCGAGCAGTACTTC
TRBD1,many,TRBV27,TRBJ1-3,CASSWLIDRGPGNTIYF,TGTGCCAGCAGTTGGCTCATAGACAGGGGACCTGGAAACACCATATATTTT
-,many,TRBV3-1,TRBJ2-2,CASSPLLFANTGELFF,TGTGCCAGCAGCCCCCTACTATTCGCGAACACCGGGGAGCTGTTTTTT
-,many,TRBV5-6,TRBJ1-4,CASSLIGIGEKLFF,TGTGCCAGCAGCTTGATCGGTATTGGTGAAAAACTGTTTTTT
TRBD1,-,TRBV6-1,TRBJ2-7,CASSEWGQVSSYEQYF,TGTGCCAGCAGTGAATGGGGACAGGTGAGCTCCTACGAGCAGTACTTC
TRBD1,-,TRBV7-2,TRBJ2-7,CASSLTGQTEQYF,TGTGCCAGCAGCTTGACAGGGCAAACCGAGCAGTACTTC
TRBD2,many,TRBV7-8,TRBJ2-1,CASSLGSGSYNEQFF,TGTGCCAGCAGCTTAGGTAGCGGGAGCTACAATGAGCAGTTCTTC
-,many,TRBV10-3,TRBJ1-2,CAISEWGDYGYTF,TGTGCCATCAGTGAGTGGGGCGACTATGGCTACACCTTC
TRBD2,many,TRBV19,TRBJ2-5,CASSRGDGQETQYF,TGTGCCAGTAGTCGGGGGGACGGCCAAGAGACCCAGTACTTC
-,many,TRBV28,TRBJ2-2,CASSLSVAAPNTGELFF,TGTGCCAGCAGTTTATCGGTGGCGGCCCCGAACACCGGGGAGCTGTTTTTT
-,many,TRBV11-2,TRBJ2-1,CASSPTQSSYNEQFF,TGTGCCAGCAGCCCAACACAGAGCTCCTACAATGAGCAGTTCTTC
TRBD1,many,TRBV4-1,TRBJ2-7,CASSQIGTGGYEQYF,TGCGCCAGCAGCCAGATTGGGACAGGGGGCTACGAGCAGTACTTC
-,many,TRBV19,TRBJ1-1,CASSIPREVVTEAFF,TGTGCCAGTAGTATCCCCAGGGAGGTGGTGACTGAAGCTTTCTTT